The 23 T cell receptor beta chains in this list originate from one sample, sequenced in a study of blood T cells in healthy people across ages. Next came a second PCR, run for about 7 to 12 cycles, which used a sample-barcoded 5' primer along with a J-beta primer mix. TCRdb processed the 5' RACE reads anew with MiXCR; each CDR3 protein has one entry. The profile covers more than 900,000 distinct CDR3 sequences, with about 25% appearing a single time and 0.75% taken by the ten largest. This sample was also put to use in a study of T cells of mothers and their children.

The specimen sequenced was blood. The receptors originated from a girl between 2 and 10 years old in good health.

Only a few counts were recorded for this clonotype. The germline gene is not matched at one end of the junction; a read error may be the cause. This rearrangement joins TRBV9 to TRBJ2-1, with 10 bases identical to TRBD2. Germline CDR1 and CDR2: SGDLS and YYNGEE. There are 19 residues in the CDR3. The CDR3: CTSSVDASGSYSSYNEQFF. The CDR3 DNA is TGTACCAGCAGCGTAGACGCTAGCGGGAGCTATAGCTCCTACAATGAGCAGTTCTTC. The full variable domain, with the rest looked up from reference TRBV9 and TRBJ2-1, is DSGVTQTPKHLITATGQRVTLRCSPRSGDLSVYWYQQSLDQGLQFLIQYYNGEERAKGNILERFSAQQFPDLHSELNLSSLELGDSALYFCTSSVDASGSYSSYNEQFFGPGTRLTVL.

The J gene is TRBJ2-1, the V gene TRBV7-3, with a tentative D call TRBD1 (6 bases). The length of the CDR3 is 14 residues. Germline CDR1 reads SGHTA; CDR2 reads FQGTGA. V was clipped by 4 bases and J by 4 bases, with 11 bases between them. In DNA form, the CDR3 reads TGTGCCAGCAGCTCCCCACAGGGATACAATGAGCAGTTCTTC. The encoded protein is CASSSPQGYNEQFF.

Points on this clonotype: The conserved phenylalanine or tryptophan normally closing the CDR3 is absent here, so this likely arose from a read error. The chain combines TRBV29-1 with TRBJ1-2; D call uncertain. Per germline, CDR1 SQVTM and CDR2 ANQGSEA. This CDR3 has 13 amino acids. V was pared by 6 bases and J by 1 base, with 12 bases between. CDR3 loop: CSVDQIYNYGYTL. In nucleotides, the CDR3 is TGCAGCGTCGATCAGATTTATAACTATGGCTACACCCTC.

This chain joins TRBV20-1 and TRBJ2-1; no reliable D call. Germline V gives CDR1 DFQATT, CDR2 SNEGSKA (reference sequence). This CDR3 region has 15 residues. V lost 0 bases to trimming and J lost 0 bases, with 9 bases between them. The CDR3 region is CSARDHLGSYNEQFF. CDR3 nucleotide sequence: TGCAGTGCTAGAGATCACTTGGGCTCCTACAATGAGCAGTTCTTC.

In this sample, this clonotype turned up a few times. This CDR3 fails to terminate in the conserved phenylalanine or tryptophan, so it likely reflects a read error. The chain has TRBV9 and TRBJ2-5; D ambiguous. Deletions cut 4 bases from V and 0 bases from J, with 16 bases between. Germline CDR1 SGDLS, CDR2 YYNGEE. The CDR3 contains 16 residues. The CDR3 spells CASSPLDGPNQETQYL. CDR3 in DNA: TGTGCCAGCAGCCCGCTGGACGGACCAAACCAAGAGACCCAGTACCTC.

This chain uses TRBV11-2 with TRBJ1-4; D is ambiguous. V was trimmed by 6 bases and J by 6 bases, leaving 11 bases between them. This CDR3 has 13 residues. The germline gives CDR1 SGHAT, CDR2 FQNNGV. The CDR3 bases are TGTGCCAGCAGGGGGAGTGGAGATGAAAAACTGTTTTTT. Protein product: CASRGSGDEKLFF.

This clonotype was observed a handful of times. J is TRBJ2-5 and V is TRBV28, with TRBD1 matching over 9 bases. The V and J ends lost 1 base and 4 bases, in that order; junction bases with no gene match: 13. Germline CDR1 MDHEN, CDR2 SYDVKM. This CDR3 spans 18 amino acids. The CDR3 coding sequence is TGTGCCAGCAGTTTATTACTAAACAGGGGGCGCCTCCGAGAGACCCAGTACTTC. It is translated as CASSLLLNRGRLRETQYF.

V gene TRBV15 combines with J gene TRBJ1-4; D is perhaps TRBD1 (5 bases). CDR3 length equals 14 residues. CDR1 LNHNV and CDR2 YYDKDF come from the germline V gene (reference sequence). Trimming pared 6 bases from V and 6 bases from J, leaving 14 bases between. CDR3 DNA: TGTGCCACCAGAGGGGAGGGCCCGGATGAAAAACTGTTTTTT. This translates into CATRGEGPDEKLFF.

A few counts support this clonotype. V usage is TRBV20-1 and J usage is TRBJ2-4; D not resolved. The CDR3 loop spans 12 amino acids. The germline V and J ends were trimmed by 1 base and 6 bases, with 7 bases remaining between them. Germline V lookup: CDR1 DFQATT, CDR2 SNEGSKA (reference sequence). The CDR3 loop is CSARVWGNIQYF. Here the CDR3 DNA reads TGCAGTGCTAGAGTTTGGGGAAACATTCAGTACTTC.

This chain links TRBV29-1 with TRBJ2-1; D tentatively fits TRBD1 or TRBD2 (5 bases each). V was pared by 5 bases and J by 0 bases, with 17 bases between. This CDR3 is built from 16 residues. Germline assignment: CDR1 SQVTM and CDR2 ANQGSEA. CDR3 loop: CSVQAPGTSSYNEQFF. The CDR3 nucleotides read TGCAGCGTTCAAGCCCCAGGGACCAGCTCCTACAATGAGCAGTTCTTC.

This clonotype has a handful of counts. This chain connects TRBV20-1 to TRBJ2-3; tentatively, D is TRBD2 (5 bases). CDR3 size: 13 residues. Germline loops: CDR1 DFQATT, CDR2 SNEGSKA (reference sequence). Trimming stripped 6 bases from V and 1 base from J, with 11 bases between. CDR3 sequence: CSASSYGTDTQYF. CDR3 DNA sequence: TGCAGTGCATCTAGCTACGGCACAGATACGCAGTATTTT.

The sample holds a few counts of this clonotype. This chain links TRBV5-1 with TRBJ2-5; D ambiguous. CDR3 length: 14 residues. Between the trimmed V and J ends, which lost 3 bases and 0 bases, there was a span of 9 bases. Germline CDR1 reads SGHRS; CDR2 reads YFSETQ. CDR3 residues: CASSYQMDQETQYF. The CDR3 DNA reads TGCGCCAGCAGCTATCAGATGGACCAAGAGACCCAGTACTTC. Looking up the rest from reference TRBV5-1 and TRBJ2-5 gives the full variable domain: KAGVTQTPRYLIKTRGQQVTLSCSPISGHRSVSWYQQTPGQGLQFLFEYFSETQRNKGNFPGRFSGRQFSNSRSEMNVSTLELGDSALYLCASSYQMDQETQYFGPGTRLLVL.

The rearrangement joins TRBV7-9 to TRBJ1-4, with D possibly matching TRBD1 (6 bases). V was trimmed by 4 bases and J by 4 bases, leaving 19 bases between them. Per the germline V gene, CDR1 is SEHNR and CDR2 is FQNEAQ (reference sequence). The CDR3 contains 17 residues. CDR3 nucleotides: TGTGCCAGCAGCTCGCCCTCCAACAGGGTCCTTAATGAAAAACTGTTTTTT. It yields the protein CASSSPSNRVLNEKLFF.

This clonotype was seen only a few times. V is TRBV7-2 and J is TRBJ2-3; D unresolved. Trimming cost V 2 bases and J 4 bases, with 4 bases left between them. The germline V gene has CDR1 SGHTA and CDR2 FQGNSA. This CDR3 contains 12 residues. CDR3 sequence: CASSLPSDTQYF. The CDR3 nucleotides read TGTGCCAGCAGCTTACCCTCAGATACGCAGTATTTT.

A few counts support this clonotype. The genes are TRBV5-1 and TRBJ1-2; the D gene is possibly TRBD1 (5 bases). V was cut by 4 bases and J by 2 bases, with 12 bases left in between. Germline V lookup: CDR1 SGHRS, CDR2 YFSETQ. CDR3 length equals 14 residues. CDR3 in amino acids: CASSQSTVNYGYTF. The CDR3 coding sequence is TGCGCCAGCAGCCAATCGACAGTCAACTATGGCTACACCTTC.

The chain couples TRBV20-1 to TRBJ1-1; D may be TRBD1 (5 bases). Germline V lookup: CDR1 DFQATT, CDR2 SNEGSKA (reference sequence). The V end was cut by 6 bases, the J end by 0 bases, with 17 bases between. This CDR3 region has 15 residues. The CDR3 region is CSARQGGNMNTEAFF. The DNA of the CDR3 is TGCAGTGCAAGGCAGGGCGGCAACATGAACACTGAAGCTTTCTTT.

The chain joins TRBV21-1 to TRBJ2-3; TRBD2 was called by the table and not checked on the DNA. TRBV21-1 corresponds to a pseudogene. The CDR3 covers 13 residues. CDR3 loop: CAGSKVWGLAPYF. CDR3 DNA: TGTGCCGGCAGCAAAGTTTGGGGACTAGCGCCGTATTTT.

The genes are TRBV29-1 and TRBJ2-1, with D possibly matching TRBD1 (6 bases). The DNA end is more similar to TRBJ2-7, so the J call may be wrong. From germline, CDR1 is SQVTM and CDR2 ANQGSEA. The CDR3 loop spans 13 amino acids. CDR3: CSGIRGNSYEQYF. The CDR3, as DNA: TGCAGCGGAATCAGGGGAAACTCCTACGAGCAGTACTTC.

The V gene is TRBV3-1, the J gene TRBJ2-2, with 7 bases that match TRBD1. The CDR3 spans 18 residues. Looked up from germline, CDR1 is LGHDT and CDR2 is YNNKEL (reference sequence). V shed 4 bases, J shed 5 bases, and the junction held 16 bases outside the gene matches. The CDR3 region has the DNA TGTGCCAGCAGCCCTCACCCGATCGGGACAGACTTAACCGGGGAGCTGTTTTTT. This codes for CASSPHPIGTDLTGELFF.

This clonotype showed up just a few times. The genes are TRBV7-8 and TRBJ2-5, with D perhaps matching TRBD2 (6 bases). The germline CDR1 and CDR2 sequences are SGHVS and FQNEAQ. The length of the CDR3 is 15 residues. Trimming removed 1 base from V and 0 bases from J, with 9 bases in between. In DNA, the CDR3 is TGTGCCAGCAGCTTAGGGGACTGGGACCAAGAGACCCAGTACTTC. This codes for CASSLGDWDQETQYF.

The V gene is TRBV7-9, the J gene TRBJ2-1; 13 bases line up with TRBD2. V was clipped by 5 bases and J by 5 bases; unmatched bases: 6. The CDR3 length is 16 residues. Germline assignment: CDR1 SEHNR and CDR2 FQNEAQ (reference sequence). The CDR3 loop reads CASSTSGGAPNNEQFF. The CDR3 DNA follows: TGTGCCAGCAGCACTAGCGGGGGGGCTCCTAACAATGAGCAGTTCTTC.

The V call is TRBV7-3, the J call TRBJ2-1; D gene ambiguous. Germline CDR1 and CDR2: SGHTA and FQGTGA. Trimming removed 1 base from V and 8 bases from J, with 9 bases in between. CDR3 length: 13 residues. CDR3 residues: CASSLNNGHEQFF. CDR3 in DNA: TGTGCCAGCAGCTTAAACAATGGGCATGAGCAGTTCTTC.

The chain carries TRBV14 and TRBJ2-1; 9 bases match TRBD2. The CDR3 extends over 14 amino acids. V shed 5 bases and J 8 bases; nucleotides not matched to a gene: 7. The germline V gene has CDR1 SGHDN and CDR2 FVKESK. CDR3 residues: CASSRGTSRDEQFF. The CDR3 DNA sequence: TGTGCCAGCAGCAGAGGGACTAGCCGAGATGAGCAGTTCTTC. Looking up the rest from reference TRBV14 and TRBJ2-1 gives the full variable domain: EAGVTQFPSHSVIEKGQTVTLRCDPISGHDNLYWYRRVMGKEIKFLLHFVKESKQDESGMPNNRFLAERTGGTYSTLKVQPAELEDSGVYFCASSRGTSRDEQFFGPGTRLTVL.